The 4 T cell receptor beta chains reported below all come from one sample, sequenced in a study of regulatory T cells in long-lasting Graves disease. As for time point: newly diagnosed GD, antithyroid drugs for less than 3 months. The TCR library was prepared using RNA isolated from PBMCs. Arm-PCR of CDR3 regions and iRepertoire HTBI primers were the basis on which TCR beta libraries were built. TCRdb processed the multiplex PCR reads anew with MiXCR; each CDR3 protein has one entry. The sample lists 450,000 to 600,000 distinct CDR3 sequences; about a sixth were seen once. This same sample was also taken into another study, of T cells in Graves' hyperthyroidism and ophthalmopathy.

The sample was peripheral blood mononuclear cells (PBMCs), taken at new diagnosis, from a patient treated with antithyroid drugs. These receptor sequences come from a man aged 40-49 years with Graves disease.

J is TRBJ2-7 and V is TRBV6-2 or TRBV6-3; tentative D call: TRBD2 (7 bases). The germline gives CDR1 MNHEY, CDR2 SVGEGT. CDR3 length: 14 amino acids. The germline V and J ends were trimmed by 0 bases and 5 bases, with 11 bases remaining between them. The CDR3 loop reads CASSYSKGGNEQYF. The CDR3 coding sequence is TGTGCCAGCAGTTACTCCAAGGGGGGGAACGAGCAGTACTTC.

In its sample, this clonotype was seen many times. The rearrangement joins TRBV6-1 to TRBJ2-1, with 15 bases aligning to TRBD2. The CDR3 extends over 17 amino acids. V lost 5 bases, J lost 3 bases, and 5 bases stayed unmatched. Germline loops: CDR1 MNHNS, CDR2 SASEGT. CDR3 loop: CASSRTSGRAYYNEQFF. Written as DNA, the CDR3 is TGTGCCAGCAGTCGGACTAGCGGGAGGGCCTACTACAATGAGCAGTTCTTC.

This clonotype was counted a single time. This sequence joins TRBV10-1 and TRBJ2-7; 8 nucleotides match TRBD1. V was pared by 5 bases and J by 2 bases, with 5 bases of the junction left unmatched. Germline loops: CDR1 WNHNN, CDR2 SYGVQD (reference sequence). This CDR3 has 14 residues. The CDR3 bases are TGCGCCAGCAGTAGCAAACAGGGGGCCTACGAGCAGTACTTC. Its protein product is CASSSKQGAYEQYF.

This chain connects TRBV30 to TRBJ2-3, with D perhaps TRBD1 or TRBD2 (5 bases each). Germline loops: CDR1 GTSNPN, CDR2 SVGIG (reference sequence). The CDR3 has 15 amino acids. V lost 2 bases to trimming and J lost 0 bases, with 12 bases between them. In DNA form, the CDR3 reads TGTGCCTGGAGTACCTGGGGCGGGAGCACAGATACGCAGTATTTT. Translated, it gives CAWSTWGGSTDTQYF.